These 4 T cell receptor beta chains were all obtained from the same sample, sequenced in a study of CD8 T cells in Susac syndrome. With random hexamers, 0.5 to 1 ug RNA was reverse transcribed. From the immunoSEQ multiplex PCR reads, TCRdb called clonotypes with MiXCR, one entry per CDR3 protein. The sample shows 250,000 to 300,000 distinct CDR3 sequences, almost 85% of them seen only once. Sequencing input: CD8+ T cells from PBMCs. All receptors derive from a human donor with multiple sclerosis.

This clonotype was seen once. The chain uses TRBV5-5 and TRBJ1-2; D gene unclear. Between the trimmed V and J ends, which lost 0 bases and 1 base, there was a span of 13 bases. Per germline, CDR1 SGHKS and CDR2 YYEKEE (reference sequence). The CDR3 consists of 16 residues. In DNA form, the CDR3 reads TGTGCCAGCAGCTTGGACGGCCTATTAATTAACTATGGCTACACCTTC. Its translation: CASSLDGLLINYGYTF.

This clonotype was seen a few times. The chain carries TRBV27 and TRBJ2-3, with 7 positions matching TRBD2. CDR1 is MNHEY and CDR2 is SMNVEV in the germline V gene (reference sequence). The CDR3 runs 14 residues. V shed 3 bases and J 1 base; nucleotides not matched to a gene: 1. CDR3 region: CASSFTSGTDTQYF. For the CDR3, the DNA is TGTGCCAGCAGTTTTACTAGCGGCACAGATACGCAGTATTTT.

The chain couples TRBV3-1 to TRBJ2-7; D could derive from TRBD1 or TRBD2 (5 bases each). Trimming took 0 bases from V and 2 from J, leaving 11 bases between them. The CDR3 runs 15 residues. Looked up from germline, CDR1 is LGHDT and CDR2 is YNNKEL (reference sequence). This CDR3 reads CASSQDRDVAYEQYF. In DNA, the CDR3 is TGTGCCAGCAGCCAAGACCGGGACGTAGCCTACGAGCAGTACTTC.

This chain connects TRBV7-9 to TRBJ2-5; D unresolved. The V gene's germline CDR1 is SEHNR and CDR2 FQNEAQ (reference sequence). The V end was cut by 5 bases, the J end by 3 bases, with 10 bases between. This CDR3 is built from 13 residues. In DNA form, the CDR3 reads TGTGCCAGCAGCCCCTCGACGGAAGAGACCCAGTACTTC. Protein: CASSPSTEETQYF.